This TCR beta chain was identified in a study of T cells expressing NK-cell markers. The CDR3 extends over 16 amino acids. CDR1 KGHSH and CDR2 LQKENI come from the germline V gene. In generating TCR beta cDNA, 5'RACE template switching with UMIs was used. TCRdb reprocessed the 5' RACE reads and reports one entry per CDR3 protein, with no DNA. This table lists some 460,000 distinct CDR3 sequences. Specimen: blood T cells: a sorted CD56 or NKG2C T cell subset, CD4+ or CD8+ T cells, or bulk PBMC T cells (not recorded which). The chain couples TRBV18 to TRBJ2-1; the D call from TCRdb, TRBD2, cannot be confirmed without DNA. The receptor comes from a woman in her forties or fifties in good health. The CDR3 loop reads CASSRGLAGGGNEQFF.